This T cell receptor beta chain originates from a study of T cells in Graves' hyperthyroidism and ophthalmopathy. Exclusion of a patient resulted from uncontrolled infection, other autoimmune disease, pregnancy or lactation. Germline lookup yields CDR1 SEHNR and CDR2 FQNEAQ (reference sequence). Trimming removed 1 base at V and 1 base at J, with 4 bases between. The CDR3 consists of 13 residues. This clonotype was seen repeatedly, ten times or more. Amplified regions were TCR beta CDR3 sequences from RNA transcripts. When the TCR CDR3 underwent first-round RT-PCR, the HTBI primer set was used. TCRdb ran MiXCR on the multiplex PCR reads and lists one entry per CDR3 protein. The sample consists of 800,000 or so distinct CDR3 sequences, 35% to 45% of them appearing once.

Source material: blood. The sequence was obtained from a man younger than 35 with Graves' hyperthyroidism. The chain has TRBV7-9 and TRBJ2-5; no reliable D call. CDR3 amino acids: CASSLEGQETQYF. The CDR3 DNA reads TGTGCCAGCAGCTTAGAGGGCCAAGAGACCCAGTACTTC.